This entry describes one TCR beta chain. What it recognizes is unknown. TCRdb keeps only in-frame clones here, not all; method: immunoSEQ multiplex PCR. The table records about 170,000 clones, around 89% of them present only once. This entry belongs to a study of T cell responses to AZD1222 COVID-19 vaccine. Study-level points and caveats: Vaccination with two AZD1222 doses was followed by a rise in Spike-specific TCR breadth and depth.

Looked up from germline, CDR1 is LGHNA and CDR2 is YSLEER. The V and J ends lost 3 bases and 0 bases respectively, with 20 bases between them. This CDR3 spans 18 amino acids. The sequence came from an adult who received the MenACWY meningococcal vaccine as a control. The sample consisted of peripheral blood, taken 28 days after the second dose of the MenACWY control vaccine. V and J are TRBV4-3 and TRBJ1-2; TRBD1 might be the D (5 bases). The CDR3 sequence is CASSQGPRGSSANYGYTF. The DNA of the CDR3 is TGCGCCAGCAGCCAGGGACCTCGAGGCAGCTCAGCTAACTATGGCTACACCTTC.